The rows below give T cell receptor beta chains drawn from one sample of a study of radiation and T cells in renal cell carcinoma. Sequenced by immunoSEQ multiplex PCR; TCRdb stores in-frame clones only, minus some. The sample has 100,000 to 150,000 clones, 65% to 85% seen once. Sample: blood, taken from a patient whose treatment included radiotherapy and nephrectomy. The receptors shown here come from a man aged 45-65 years with renal cell carcinoma. Each CDR3 is given with its conserved first and last residue. Fields, in order: J gene, clone size, D gene, V gene, CDR3 DNA, CDR3 protein. The D gene is left open where the match is weak. Not all rows give a size; the values are once, few, many and, for expanded clones, a class.

j_gene: TRBJ2-7; abundance: .; d_gene: .; v_gene: TRBV2; CDR3nt: TGTGCCAGCAGTGGACCCGGGACTGGACTATACGAGCAGTACTTC; CDR3aa: CASSGPGTGLYEQYF
j_gene: TRBJ2-1; abundance: .; d_gene: .; v_gene: TRBV6-1; CDR3nt: TGTGCCAGCAATCCTGAGAAGGGGCGAGGCAATGAGCAGTTCTTC; CDR3aa: CASNPEKGRGNEQFF
j_gene: TRBJ2-1; abundance: .; d_gene: TRBD2; v_gene: TRBV5-1; CDR3nt: TGCGCCAGCAGCTTGACTAGCGGAAGGTACAATGAGCAGTTCTTC; CDR3aa: CASSLTSGRYNEQFF
j_gene: TRBJ1-1; abundance: few; d_gene: .; v_gene: TRBV4-2; CDR3nt: TGTGCCAGCAGCCAAGATTGGGCGGGATCTGAAGCTTTCTTT; CDR3aa: CASSQDWAGSEAFF
j_gene: TRBJ1-1; abundance: .; d_gene: TRBD1; v_gene: TRBV6-1; CDR3nt: TGTGCCAGCAGACAGGGGGGGAACACTGAAGCTTTCTTT; CDR3aa: CASRQGGNTEAFF
j_gene: TRBJ2-6; abundance: .; d_gene: .; v_gene: TRBV5-8; CDR3nt: TGTGCCAGCAGCTTTTGGTGGGCCAACGTCCTGACTTTC; CDR3aa: CASSFWWANVLTF
j_gene: TRBJ1-6; abundance: .; d_gene: .; v_gene: TRBV30; CDR3nt: TGTGCCTGGAGTCCAACAGGGAGGAATTCACCCCTCCACTTT; CDR3aa: CAWSPTGRNSPLHF
j_gene: TRBJ1-5; abundance: .; d_gene: TRBD1; v_gene: TRBV6-1; CDR3nt: TGTGCCAGCAATGACAGGGGGCTTGTTCAGCCCCAGCATTTT; CDR3aa: CASNDRGLVQPQHF
j_gene: TRBJ2-1; abundance: .; d_gene: TRBD1; v_gene: TRBV5-4; CDR3nt: TGTGCCAGCAGCTTCACAGGGGACAATGAGCAGTTCTTC; CDR3aa: CASSFTGDNEQFF
j_gene: TRBJ2-7; abundance: .; d_gene: TRBD2; v_gene: TRBV5-1; CDR3nt: TGCGCCAGCAGCTTGGGGACTAGCGGGGCCTACGAGCAGTACTTC; CDR3aa: CASSLGTSGAYEQYF
j_gene: TRBJ2-5; abundance: .; d_gene: .; v_gene: TRBV7-9; CDR3nt: TGTGCCAGCCTTCAGCAGGGTGGAACCCAAGAGACCCAGTACTTC; CDR3aa: CASLQQGGTQETQYF
j_gene: TRBJ2-3; abundance: .; d_gene: .; v_gene: TRBV5-4; CDR3nt: TGTGCCAGCAGCTTCCTATCGGGGGCGCGTATCGATACGCAGTATTTT; CDR3aa: CASSFLSGARIDTQYF
j_gene: TRBJ1-6; abundance: .; d_gene: TRBD1; v_gene: TRBV27; CDR3nt: TGTGCCAGCAGTCCGCGACAGGGGCGCTCCTATAATTCACCCCTCCACTTT; CDR3aa: CASSPRQGRSYNSPLHF
j_gene: TRBJ2-7; abundance: .; d_gene: .; v_gene: TRBV6-1; CDR3nt: TGTGCAGCCGGGTGGGTCTCCTACGAGCAGTACTTC; CDR3aa: CAAGWVSYEQYF
j_gene: TRBJ2-5; abundance: .; d_gene: TRBD1; v_gene: TRBV4-3; CDR3nt: TGCGCCAGCAGCCAACACAGGGGGGAGACCCAGTACTTC; CDR3aa: CASSQHRGETQYF
j_gene: TRBJ2-3; abundance: .; d_gene: .; v_gene: TRBV5-1; CDR3nt: TGCGCCAGCAGATGGGACGCAGATACGCAGTATTTT; CDR3aa: CASRWDADTQYF
j_gene: TRBJ2-1; abundance: .; d_gene: TRBD2; v_gene: TRBV2; CDR3nt: TGTGCCAGCAGTGATAGCTGGGGGGGGCCGGGACTAGCGGGATCTTTCTACAATGAGCAGTTCTTC; CDR3aa: CASSDSWGGPGLAGSFYNEQFF
j_gene: TRBJ2-3; abundance: .; d_gene: .; v_gene: TRBV5-1; CDR3nt: TGCGCCAGCAGCTCCGGGACCCGGGCAGATACGCAGTATTTT; CDR3aa: CASSSGTRADTQYF
j_gene: TRBJ2-2; abundance: .; d_gene: .; v_gene: TRBV28; CDR3nt: TGTGCCAGCAGTATTCGGGGGCAGGGCACCGGGGAGCTGTTTTTT; CDR3aa: CASSIRGQGTGELFF
j_gene: TRBJ2-7; abundance: once; d_gene: .; v_gene: TRBV25-1; CDR3nt: TGTGCCAGCAGCCCCTCCGTCCCCGCGGGTTCCTACGAGCAGTACTTC; CDR3aa: CASSPSVPAGSYEQYF
j_gene: TRBJ2-7; abundance: .; d_gene: .; v_gene: TRBV13; CDR3nt: TGTGCCAGCAGCTTACATGGACGGACCTACGAGCAGTACTTC; CDR3aa: CASSLHGRTYEQYF
j_gene: TRBJ1-5; abundance: .; d_gene: TRBD1; v_gene: TRBV7-2; CDR3nt: TGTGCCAGCAGCTTAGATGGGGGACAGGCGGATCCGATTGGGCCCCAGCATTTT; CDR3aa: CASSLDGGQADPIGPQHF
j_gene: TRBJ2-5; abundance: few; d_gene: .; v_gene: TRBV5-1; CDR3nt: TGCGCCAGCAGCGATCAACAGGGAGGGGAGACCCAGTACTTC; CDR3aa: CASSDQQGGETQYF
j_gene: TRBJ2-4; abundance: few; d_gene: .; v_gene: TRBV4-2; CDR3nt: TGTGCCAGCAGCCAAGCACGTTTAGCCAAAAACATTCAGTACTTC; CDR3aa: CASSQARLAKNIQYF
j_gene: TRBJ2-5; abundance: .; d_gene: .; v_gene: TRBV5-1; CDR3nt: TGCGCCAGCACCCAACCCGGGGGCCAAGAGACCCAGTACTTC; CDR3aa: CASTQPGGQETQYF
j_gene: TRBJ2-5; abundance: .; d_gene: .; v_gene: TRBV19; CDR3nt: TGTGCCAGTAGTATAGGGGCGGAGTTAATAGAGACCCAGTACTTC; CDR3aa: CASSIGAELIETQYF
j_gene: TRBJ2-4; abundance: .; d_gene: .; v_gene: TRBV4-3; CDR3nt: TGCGCCAGCAGCCAAGATCGCACCGAAATCCCCATTCAGTACTTC; CDR3aa: CASSQDRTEIPIQYF
j_gene: TRBJ1-1; abundance: .; d_gene: TRBD1; v_gene: TRBV19; CDR3nt: TGTGCCAGTAGGTTCACAGGGGCGGTGAACACTGAAGCTTTCTTT; CDR3aa: CASRFTGAVNTEAFF
j_gene: TRBJ1-1; abundance: few; d_gene: .; v_gene: TRBV14; CDR3nt: TGTGCCAGCAGCCAAGACGGGGGTTTCGCTGAAGCTTTCTTT; CDR3aa: CASSQDGGFAEAFF
j_gene: TRBJ2-3; abundance: .; d_gene: TRBD2; v_gene: TRBV4-2; CDR3nt: TGTGCCAGCAGCCAAGAGAGACTAGCGGGAGGGTCCATAGATACGCAGTATTTT; CDR3aa: CASSQERLAGGSIDTQYF
j_gene: TRBJ2-7; abundance: once; d_gene: .; v_gene: TRBV30; CDR3nt: TGTGCCTGGACTCCGGGGGGACAGCCTTACGAGCAGTACTTC; CDR3aa: CAWTPGGQPYEQYF
j_gene: TRBJ2-5; abundance: .; d_gene: .; v_gene: TRBV5-4; CDR3nt: TGTGCCAGCAGCCCGGGGGAGGGGGCTTGGGAGACCCAGTACTTC; CDR3aa: CASSPGEGAWETQYF
j_gene: TRBJ2-7; abundance: .; d_gene: TRBD1; v_gene: TRBV5-8; CDR3nt: TGTGCCAGCAGCGCGGGACAGGAATCCTCCTACGAGCAGTACTTC; CDR3aa: CASSAGQESSYEQYF
j_gene: TRBJ2-2; abundance: .; d_gene: TRBD2; v_gene: TRBV28; CDR3nt: TGTGCCAGCACCCCCAGCGGGAGAGGGAACACCGGGGAGCTGTTTTTT; CDR3aa: CASTPSGRGNTGELFF
j_gene: TRBJ2-3; abundance: .; d_gene: .; v_gene: TRBV5-1; CDR3nt: TGCGCCAGCAGCATCCCCACTAGTGACACAGATACGCAGTATTTT; CDR3aa: CASSIPTSDTDTQYF
j_gene: TRBJ2-5; abundance: .; d_gene: .; v_gene: TRBV18; CDR3nt: TGTGCCAGCTCACCACCGTGGGAGCAGGGGCCAGGGACCCAGTACTTC; CDR3aa: CASSPPWEQGPGTQYF
j_gene: TRBJ1-2; abundance: .; d_gene: .; v_gene: TRBV20-1; CDR3nt: TGCAGTGCTAGGCAGGGCTATGGCTACACCTTC; CDR3aa: CSARQGYGYTF
j_gene: TRBJ1-5; abundance: .; d_gene: .; v_gene: TRBV6-1; CDR3nt: TGTGCCAGCAGTGTGGACAGCTATCAGCCCCAGCATTTT; CDR3aa: CASSVDSYQPQHF
j_gene: TRBJ2-1; abundance: .; d_gene: .; v_gene: TRBV9; CDR3nt: TGTGCCAGCAGCGTAACAGAGTACTACAATGAGCAGTTCTTC; CDR3aa: CASSVTEYYNEQFF
j_gene: TRBJ2-2; abundance: .; d_gene: .; v_gene: TRBV12-1; CDR3nt: TGTGCCAGCAGCCCTACTAGCGGGATTACCGGGGAGCTGTTTTTT; CDR3aa: CASSPTSGITGELFF
j_gene: TRBJ1-2; abundance: .; d_gene: TRBD1; v_gene: TRBV6-6; CDR3nt: TGTGCCAGCAAGGGACAGTATGGCTACACCTTC; CDR3aa: CASKGQYGYTF
j_gene: TRBJ1-1; abundance: .; d_gene: TRBD1; v_gene: TRBV5-1; CDR3nt: TGCGCCAGCAGCTCGGACGGACAGGGATCTGAAGCTTTCTTT; CDR3aa: CASSSDGQGSEAFF
j_gene: TRBJ1-1; abundance: .; d_gene: .; v_gene: TRBV4-3; CDR3nt: TGCGCCAGCAGCCCATCTGCGGGGCTGAACACTGAAGCTTTCTTT; CDR3aa: CASSPSAGLNTEAFF
j_gene: TRBJ1-1; abundance: .; d_gene: .; v_gene: TRBV14; CDR3nt: TGTGCCAGCAGCCGTAAAGGGACACGGAACACTGAAGCTTTCTTT; CDR3aa: CASSRKGTRNTEAFF
j_gene: TRBJ2-5; abundance: .; d_gene: TRBD2; v_gene: TRBV29-1; CDR3nt: TGCAGCGTCTCGCTTTATAGCGGGAGACAAGAGACCCAGTACTTC; CDR3aa: CSVSLYSGRQETQYF
j_gene: TRBJ2-7; abundance: .; d_gene: .; v_gene: TRBV27; CDR3nt: TGTGCCAGCAGTCTCAACCCCTCCTACGAGCAGTACTTC; CDR3aa: CASSLNPSYEQYF
j_gene: TRBJ2-3; abundance: .; d_gene: .; v_gene: TRBV7-9; CDR3nt: TGTGCCAGCAGCCCCCTGGGGAGCACAGATACGCAGTATTTT; CDR3aa: CASSPLGSTDTQYF
j_gene: TRBJ1-6; abundance: once; d_gene: .; v_gene: TRBV5-4; CDR3nt: TGTGCCAGCAGCTTGGAACAGTTTAATTCACCCCTCCACTTT; CDR3aa: CASSLEQFNSPLHF
j_gene: TRBJ1-2; abundance: .; d_gene: .; v_gene: TRBV11-2; CDR3nt: TGTGCCAGCAGCTCAGCCTTCCGGGACAACTATGGCTACACCTTC; CDR3aa: CASSSAFRDNYGYTF
j_gene: TRBJ2-7; abundance: .; d_gene: .; v_gene: TRBV18; CDR3nt: TGTGCCAGCTCACACGGACCCTACGAGCAGTACTTC; CDR3aa: CASSHGPYEQYF
j_gene: TRBJ2-1; abundance: .; d_gene: TRBD2; v_gene: TRBV10-2; CDR3nt: TGCGCCAGCAGGAGGGGACTAGCGGGGGTGGGTAGCTCCTACAATGAGCAGTTCTTC; CDR3aa: CASRRGLAGVGSSYNEQFF
j_gene: TRBJ2-1; abundance: .; d_gene: .; v_gene: TRBV2; CDR3nt: TGTGCCAGCAGTGTGGGGGGACTGGAAAAAAATGAGCAGTTCTTC; CDR3aa: CASSVGGLEKNEQFF
j_gene: TRBJ1-3; abundance: .; d_gene: TRBD1; v_gene: TRBV6-4; CDR3nt: TGTGCCAGCAGTGAAGATTGGGACAGATACTCTGGAAACACCATATATTTT; CDR3aa: CASSEDWDRYSGNTIYF
j_gene: TRBJ1-1; abundance: .; d_gene: TRBD1; v_gene: TRBV27; CDR3nt: TGTGCCAGCAGAGGACAGGAGAACACTGAAGCTTTCTTT; CDR3aa: CASRGQENTEAFF
j_gene: TRBJ2-5; abundance: .; d_gene: .; v_gene: TRBV6-5; CDR3nt: TGTGCCAGCAAGTCCCTCCAAGAGACCCAGTACTTC; CDR3aa: CASKSLQETQYF